The 10 T cell receptor beta chains listed next were all sequenced from one sample in a study of OX40 agonist ivuxolimab in advanced cancers. Clones were read by immunoSEQ multiplex PCR, and TCRdb kept only the in-frame ones, dropping some. The sample yields roughly 80,000 clones, 75% to 90% seen once. Specimen: CD4+ or CD8+ T cells sorted from blood, collected in a trial of the OX40 agonist ivuxolimab. The receptors shown here come from an adult with an advanced solid tumor such as melanoma, head and neck, liver or kidney cancer.

The chain couples TRBV4-1 to TRBJ1-6; possibly TRBD1 for D (5 bases). The CDR3 has 16 amino acids. The V end lost 5 bases, the J end lost 10 bases, and 21 bases lay between the germline ends. Germline lookup yields CDR1 MGHRA and CDR2 YSYEKL. DNA for the CDR3: TGCGCCAGCAGCTCCCCCGATGGGGCGAGCAGGTCACCCCTCCACTTT. Translated: CASSSPDGASRSPLHF.

The V gene is TRBV7-1, the J gene TRBJ1-1; no clear D gene. TRBV7-1 is an ORF; its function is uncertain. V lost 5 bases to trimming and J lost 4 bases, with 5 bases between them. The CDR3 extends over 11 amino acids. The CDR3 here is CASSRFTEAFF. The CDR3 nucleotides are TGTGCCAGCAGCCGATTCACTGAAGCTTTCTTT.

The chain is built from TRBV28 and TRBJ2-7; D remains ambiguous. V lost 1 base, J lost 3 bases, and 4 bases lay in between. This CDR3 is 12 amino acids long. Germline V lookup: CDR1 MDHEN, CDR2 SYDVKM. The DNA of the CDR3 is TGTGCCAGCAGTTTATTGGGCTACGAGCAGTACTTC. The encoded protein is CASSLLGYEQYF.

The V and J genes are TRBV6-1 and TRBJ2-5; D is ambiguous. Germline V gene lookup returns CDR1 MNHNS and CDR2 SASEGT. Trimming shortened V by 6 bases and J by 3 bases, and 8 bases separated the two germline ends. This CDR3 has 12 amino acids. In nucleotides, the CDR3 is TGTGCCAGCAGGGGCTTGGAAGAGACCCAGTACTTC. It translates to CASRGLEETQYF.

This clone was picked up a small number of times. The chain joins TRBV7-9 to TRBJ1-1; the D gene is possibly TRBD1 (5 bases). The V gene's germline CDR1 is SEHNR and CDR2 FQNEAQ (reference sequence). This CDR3 is 14 amino acids long. V was pared by 5 bases and J by 3 bases, with 13 bases between. The CDR3 is CASSASGGDTEAFF. The CDR3 nucleotides are TGTGCCAGCAGCGCGAGCGGGGGGGACACTGAAGCTTTCTTT.

The chain uses TRBV28 and TRBJ2-3; 8 bases fit TRBD2. CDR3 length equals 13 residues. V shed 10 bases and J 5 bases; nucleotides not matched to a gene: 8. The germline V gene encodes CDR1 MDHEN and CDR2 SYDVKM. CDR3 loop: CATREGRRDTQYF. DNA for the CDR3: TGTGCCACCCGGGAGGGCCGAAGAGATACGCAGTATTTT.

This clone has a single count. The J gene is TRBJ2-5, the V gene TRBV7-2; D perhaps matches TRBD1 (5 bases). The CDR3 spans 12 residues. V lost 5 bases, J lost 4 bases, and 8 bases lay in between. Per the germline V gene, CDR1 is SGHTA and CDR2 is FQGNSA. CDR3 in amino acids: CASSHRGETQYF. The CDR3 DNA reads TGTGCCAGCAGCCATAGGGGAGAGACCCAGTACTTC.

CDR3: CASSLQENTEAFF. The CDR3 DNA reads as TGTGCCAGCAGTTTACAGGAGAACACTGAAGCTTTCTTT. The rearrangement joins TRBV6-4 to TRBJ1-1; tentative D call: TRBD1 (5 bases). This CDR3 region has 13 residues. Trimming removed 5 bases from V and 1 base from J, with 8 bases in between. CDR1 is MRHNA, CDR2 SNTAGT, per germline.

The genes are TRBV5-4 and TRBJ2-5; 7 bases fit TRBD1. The length of the CDR3 is 16 residues. The V gene's germline CDR1 is SGHNT and CDR2 YYREEE (reference sequence). With 2 bases clipped from V and 4 bases from J, the junction kept 11 bases outside the gene matches. In DNA, the CDR3 is TGTGCCAGCAGCTTAGGTGGCAGGGGGTCCAGAGAGACCCAGTACTTC. Its translation is CASSLGGRGSRETQYF.

This chain links TRBV6-1 with TRBJ2-7; 7 bases are a match to TRBD1. From germline, CDR1 is MNHNS and CDR2 SASEGT. With 6 bases clipped from V and 6 bases from J, the junction kept 5 bases outside the gene matches. This CDR3 contains 12 residues. The CDR3, as DNA: TGTGCCAGCAGGGCACAGGGGAGCGAGCAGTACTTC. Encoded protein: CASRAQGSEQYF.